One TCR beta chain is described in this entry. Its antigen is as yet unknown. The data are from a study of T-cell reconstitution after alpha-beta-depleted transplantation in children. Overall study results and limits: Some patients' high day-60 TCRbeta diversity was attributed to recipient cells surviving conditioning.

V lost 7 bases and J lost 4; bases outside the gene matches: 4. Germline CDR1 is KGHDR and CDR2 is SFDVKD. The CDR3 consists of 13 residues. Researchers prepared the TCRbeta library using unique molecular identifiers, the study reports. TCRdb passed the PCR reads through MiXCR, listing each CDR3 protein once. The sample includes about 590,000 distinct CDR3 sequences, 10% to 15% of them seen just once. This sequence joins TRBV24-1 and TRBJ2-5; 8 bases agree with TRBD2. The receptor comes from a male patient between 5 and 17 years old who had a stem cell transplant for acute myeloid leukemia, so the T cells may come from the graft donor. This specimen consisted of PBMCs, mostly from graft donor cells, obtained 360 days after TCRalphabeta/CD19-depleted stem cell transplant. Here the CDR3 reads CATRKAGGETQYF. The CDR3 DNA is TGTGCCACCAGGAAGGCGGGAGGAGAGACCCAGTACTTC.